The present T cell receptor beta chain was sequenced within a study of regulatory T cells in long-lasting Graves disease. The ends lost 6 bases at V and 5 bases at J; junction bases unmatched: 9. The germline CDR1 and CDR2 sequences are DFQATT and SNEGSKA (reference sequence). The CDR3 contains 13 residues. General observations from the study: Thyroid tissue went unstudied; only peripheral blood was examined. Results may be inaccurate due to the small sample size. TRBV28, TRBJ1-2 and TRBJ2-5 were segments that persistent disease favored.

This clonotype was found many times. Its target is unknown. Arm-PCR of CDR3 regions and iRepertoire HTBI primers were the basis on which TCR beta libraries were built. MiXCR was run by TCRdb on the multiplex PCR reads, yielding one entry per CDR3 protein. This sample carries about 620,000 distinct CDR3 sequences, approximately 15% of them seen once, and the ten largest clones take 18%. The time point denotes: newly diagnosed GD, antithyroid drugs for less than 3 months. RNA extracted from PBMCs served as the sequencing template. Investigators report Graves' disease was diagnosed under American Thyroid Association guidelines. This same sample was also taken into another study, of T cells in Graves' hyperthyroidism and ophthalmopathy.

V usage is TRBV20-1 and J usage is TRBJ2-7; TRBD1 aligns across 8 bases. This receptor was identified in a woman in her 30s with Graves disease. Sequencing was performed on peripheral blood mononuclear cells (PBMCs), taken at new diagnosis, from a patient treated with antithyroid drugs. CDR3 amino acids: CSAARDRSHEQYF. For the CDR3, the DNA is TGCAGTGCCGCTAGGGACAGGAGTCACGAGCAGTACTTC.